This T cell receptor (beta chain) was documented in a study of cytomegalovirus exposure and HLA in healthy donors. V was pared by 9 bases and J by 3 bases, with 14 bases of the junction left unmatched. This CDR3 is 15 amino acids long. The germline V gene encodes CDR1 MNHNS and CDR2 SASEGT. A multiplex PCR was run with 60 Vbeta primers and 13 Jbeta primers. Some clones are missing from TCRdb's copy, which holds only in-frame ones; the method was immunoSEQ multiplex PCR. The profile shows hundreds of thousands of clones, just over 70% of them singletons. The sample consisted of PBMCs. The chain joins TRBV6-1 to TRBJ2-7; TRBD2 matches 7 bases. The TCR was taken from a female donor in good health and CMV-seronegative. The CDR3 loop reads CASGRAGTPYYEQYF. CDR3 sequence (DNA): TGTGCCAGTGGGAGGGCAGGGACCCCATACTACGAGCAGTACTTC.